This T cell receptor (beta chain) comes out of a study of T cell repertoires in cytomegalovirus infection. The overall study: Indications came from public TCR beta signatures; they pointed to CMV infection and to a matching HLA type. Findings and limits, study-wide: Summed frequency of public TCR beta families distinguished CMV carriers with the relevant HLA. The ex vivo response showed dominance by HLA-C-restricted CMV-specific TCR beta clonotypes.

In regard to this clonotype: Its antigen is unknown.

MiXCR, applied by TCRdb to the reads, yields one record per CDR3 protein. The data contain about 320,000 distinct CDR3 sequences, around 9.5% of them seen just once; the ten biggest clones take up roughly 4%. CDR1 is SGHAT and CDR2 is FQNNGV in the germline V gene. The ends lost 5 bases at V and 4 bases at J; junction bases unmatched: 14. The CDR3 has 17 amino acids. Specimen: PBMCs. The sequence was obtained from a human donor in good health (CMV status not recorded). Some clones in this sample may be carry-over from other donors' samples. The chain couples TRBV11-2 to TRBJ2-5; 9 nucleotides align to TRBD2. The CDR3 sequence is CASSPLAGEPRGETQYF. CDR3 bases: TGTGCCAGCAGCCCCTTAGCGGGGGAACCGAGAGGAGAGACCCAGTACTTC.